This TCR beta chain stems from a study of a mutant IDH1 vaccine in newly diagnosed glioma. Study as a whole: Treatment recipients were about 60% male and around 40% female, and their mean age was approximately 43 years. Most had both radiotherapy and temozolomide beforehand; others had only one.

Per germline, CDR1 MNHEY and CDR2 SVGAGI. Trimming removed 7 bases at V and 6 bases at J, with 12 bases between. This CDR3 comprises 12 residues. Time point of the sample: baseline, week 1 (first vaccination visit). Treatment described: pre-vaccination baseline after standard-of-care therapy. Those who donated had recent WHO grade 3 or 4 IDH1-mutant, ATRX-lost astrocytomas. Notes on the study in general: Vaccination elicited immune responses in 93.3% of patients.

Concerning this clone itself: Its matching antigen is unknown.

Data came from immunoSEQ multiplex PCR; TCRdb stores just in-frame clones and leaves some out. Here the sample spans about 92,000 clones, around four fifths being singletons. The material sequenced was PBMCs, taken from a glioma patient treated with radiotherapy, temozolomide or both. The chain recombines TRBV6-5 with TRBJ1-2, with D maybe TRBD1 (5 bases). This clonotype originated in a woman in her forties or fifties with glioma. The CDR3 coding sequence is TGTGCCAGCACTCAGGGTTTTCATGGCTACACCTTC. Translating it yields CASTQGFHGYTF.